The clone carrying this T cell receptor (beta chain) was seen many times. Losses at the gene ends were 2 bases for V and 3 bases for J; bases not matched to a gene: 8. There are 16 residues in the CDR3. Germline V gene lookup returns CDR1 DFQATT and CDR2 SNEGSKA (reference sequence). Both TRBC1 and TRBC2 were covered by a beta constant-region primer of two equimolar oligonucleotides. Nested alpha and beta constant-region primers with the SP2 primer drove four PCR rounds on ligated cDNA. MiXCR, run by TCRdb on the UMI-ligation and nested PCR reads, gives a single entry per CDR3 protein. Among thousands of distinct CDR3 sequences listed, 5.2% were seen once. This specimen comes from a study of naive and memory T cell subsets.

The receptor was isolated from a human donor in good health. Sequencing input: CD4+ TEMRA cells from blood. Sample subset: effector memory re-expressing CD45RA, CD45RA+ CD27-. The V call is TRBV20-1, the J call TRBJ2-7, with TRBD2 matching over 12 bases. The CDR3 region has the DNA TGCAGTGCTAGAAAACTCCGGACTAGCGGGATCTACGAGCAGTACTTC. Translation gives CSARKLRTSGIYEQYF.